This is a list of T cell receptor beta chains from one sample in a study of PD-1 blockade in classical Hodgkin lymphoma. The table came from immunoSEQ multiplex PCR; TCRdb's copy has only in-frame clones and leaves some out. Here the sample spans roughly 92,000 clones, just under 95% being singletons. Sequences were derived from peripheral blood mononuclear cells (PBMCs), sampled at baseline. The receptors were sampled from a human donor with classical Hodgkin lymphoma. Each CDR3 is given with its conserved first and last residue. The D gene is left open where the match is weak. The size entry is marked missing in some rows and otherwise reads once, few, many or a size class.

size,V,D,J,CDR3,DNA
.,TRBV6-6,TRBD1,TRBJ1-1,CASSRDRGLNTEAFF,TGTGCCAGCAGTCGGGACAGGGGACTGAACACTGAAGCTTTCTTT
once,TRBV6-5,TRBD2,TRBJ2-1,CASSPPGGSYNEQFF,TGTGCCAGCAGCCCCCCGGGGGGGTCCTACAATGAGCAGTTCTTC
.,TRBV6-6,.,TRBJ1-3,CASSYSQGGNTIYF,TGTGCCAGCAGTTACTCGCAGGGGGGAAACACCATATATTTT
.,TRBV27,.,TRBJ2-1,CASSKADTWGAEQFF,TGTGCCAGCAGTAAAGCGGACACCTGGGGGGCTGAGCAGTTCTTC
.,TRBV19,.,TRBJ2-5,CASSRSGETQYF,TGTGCCAGTAGTAGGTCTGGGGAGACCCAGTACTTC
once,TRBV6-5,.,TRBJ2-7,CASSYTRQHGQYF,TGTGCCAGCAGTTACACGAGGCAGCACGGGCAGTACTTC
.,TRBV6-5,.,TRBJ1-1,CASSRGLKAEAFF,TGTGCCAGCAGTCGGGGACTGAAAGCTGAAGCTTTCTTT
.,TRBV29-1,.,TRBJ2-1,CSVEGTTSYNEQFF,TGCAGCGTTGAAGGGACGACTAGCTACAATGAGCAGTTCTTC
.,TRBV7-8,.,TRBJ1-1,CASSLGNRFEAFF,TGTGCCAGCAGCTTAGGGAACAGGTTTGAAGCTTTCTTT
.,TRBV30,.,TRBJ1-2,CAWSALMGGPYGYTF,TGTGCCTGGAGTGCTTTAATGGGGGGGCCCTATGGCTACACCTTC
.,TRBV9,.,TRBJ1-1,CASSVEAVTEAFF,TGTGCCAGCAGCGTAGAAGCGGTCACTGAAGCTTTCTTT
.,TRBV5-1,.,TRBJ1-5,CASSLDGNQPQHF,TGCGCCAGCAGCTTGGACGGTAATCAGCCCCAGCATTTT
once,TRBV27,TRBD1,TRBJ2-7,CASNETGTFYEQYF,TGTGCCAGCAATGAGACAGGGACCTTCTACGAGCAGTACTTC
once,TRBV7-9,.,TRBJ2-7,CASSSRQSYEQYF,TGTGCCAGCAGCTCGAGACAGTCCTACGAGCAGTACTTC
.,TRBV5-1,.,TRBJ2-6,CASSLAGANVLTF,TGCGCCAGCAGCTTGGCTGGGGCCAACGTCCTGACTTTC
.,TRBV11-2,TRBD1,TRBJ1-2,CASSYGTGFGGYTF,TGTGCCAGCAGCTACGGGACAGGGTTTGGCGGCTACACCTTC
.,TRBV19,TRBD1,TRBJ2-2,CACRDRGVGELFF,TGTGCCTGTCGGGACAGGGGTGTCGGGGAGCTGTTTTTT
.,TRBV30,.,TRBJ1-2,CAWSRQGRYGYTF,TGTGCCTGGAGTAGGCAGGGCAGGTATGGCTACACCTTC
.,TRBV5-1,TRBD1,TRBJ1-1,CASSLAGLQDGTGGTEAFF,TGCGCCAGCAGCTTGGCGGGTTTACAAGACGGGACAGGGGGCACTGAAGCTTTCTTT
.,TRBV4-2,.,TRBJ2-5,CASSREAGSRETQYF,TGTGCCAGCAGCCGAGAAGCGGGCTCCCGGGAGACCCAGTACTTC
.,TRBV27,.,TRBJ2-2,CASSQNPPGGELFF,TGTGCCAGCAGCCAGAACCCCCCTGGCGGGGAGCTGTTTTTT
.,TRBV2,TRBD1,TRBJ2-7,CASSEAPGQGAYEQYF,TGTGCCAGCAGTGAAGCTCCGGGACAGGGGGCTTACGAGCAGTACTTC
.,TRBV18,TRBD2,TRBJ2-1,CASSPNGILTSGNHNEQFF,TGTGCCAGCTCACCAAACGGAATTTTGACTAGCGGGAACCACAATGAGCAGTTCTTC
.,TRBV11-2,.,TRBJ1-4,CASSTGLGEKLFF,TGTGCCAGCAGTACGGGGCTGGGAGAAAAACTGTTTTTT
.,TRBV5-1,TRBD1,TRBJ1-2,CASSRTGGNYGYTF,TGCGCCAGCAGCCGGACAGGGGGTAACTATGGCTACACCTTC
.,TRBV2,TRBD1,TRBJ1-5,CASSDLGGQRNQPQHF,TGTGCCAGCAGTGATCTGGGGGGACAGCGCAATCAGCCCCAGCATTTT
.,TRBV7-6,.,TRBJ2-1,CASSLGKPSYNEQFF,TGTGCCAGCAGCCTAGGGAAGCCCTCCTACAATGAGCAGTTCTTC
.,TRBV11-2,TRBD2,TRBJ2-2,CASSLVPGLGFNTGELFF,TGTGCCAGCAGCTTAGTCCCGGGACTAGGGTTTAACACCGGGGAGCTGTTTTTT
.,TRBV12-5,TRBD2,TRBJ2-1,CASEKGLGGGTANEQFF,TGTGCTAGTGAAAAGGGACTAGGGGGAGGGACGGCCAATGAGCAGTTCTTC
.,TRBV20-1,.,TRBJ1-1,CSGTGDGEAFF,TGCAGTGGTACGGGGGATGGAGAAGCTTTCTTT
.,TRBV7-7,.,TRBJ1-3,CASSLAPNRDTIYF,TGTGCTAGCAGCTTAGCCCCAAATCGGGACACCATATATTTT
.,TRBV2,.,TRBJ1-5,CASMRDRTYSNQPQHF,TGTGCCAGCATGAGAGACAGAACATATAGCAATCAGCCCCAGCATTTT
.,TRBV6-6,.,TRBJ2-1,CASSYPGQLRENEQFF,TGTGCCAGCAGTTACCCTGGACAATTGAGGGAAAATGAGCAGTTCTTC
.,TRBV25-1,.,TRBJ1-2,CASSEYRGLNYGYTF,TGTGCCAGCAGTGAATACAGGGGCCTCAACTATGGCTACACCTTC
.,TRBV15,TRBD1,TRBJ2-5,CATNSGEDRGAETQYF,TGTGCCACCAACAGCGGAGAGGACAGGGGGGCGGAGACCCAGTACTTC
.,TRBV7-2,.,TRBJ1-1,CASSSTGEFATEAFF,TGTGCCAGCAGCTCTACCGGGGAGTTTGCCACTGAAGCTTTCTTT
.,TRBV7-9,.,TRBJ2-2,CASPQGGTGELFF,TGTGCCAGCCCCCAGGGAGGCACCGGGGAGCTGTTTTTT
.,TRBV18,TRBD1,TRBJ2-1,CASSQGDRGEKFF,TGTGCCAGCTCACAGGGGGACAGGGGAGAAAAGTTCTTC
once,TRBV27,.,TRBJ1-4,CASSLRGDTNEKLFF,TGTGCCAGCAGTTTACGGGGGGACACTAATGAAAAACTGTTTTTT
.,TRBV6-6,.,TRBJ1-5,CASSYLTGLNQPQHF,TGTGCCAGCAGTTACCTGACAGGACTAAATCAGCCCCAGCATTTT
.,TRBV6-5,.,TRBJ1-2,CASRDRGVSGYTF,TGTGCCAGCAGGGATCGAGGCGTTAGCGGCTACACCTTC
.,TRBV6-5,.,TRBJ2-7,CASSRPGTPYEQYF,TGTGCCAGCAGTAGACCCGGGACTCCCTACGAGCAGTACTTC
.,TRBV30,.,TRBJ1-5,CAWSGEAGSNQPQHF,TGTGCCTGGAGTGGTGAGGCAGGGAGCAATCAGCCCCAGCATTTT
.,TRBV28,TRBD1,TRBJ1-5,CATGGGTGNQPQHF,TGTGCCACAGGGGGAGGGACGGGCAATCAGCCCCAGCATTTT
.,TRBV14,TRBD2,TRBJ2-3,CASSHVAGLATDTQYF,TGTGCCAGCAGCCATGTAGCGGGATTGGCGACAGATACGCAGTATTTT
few,TRBV5-1,TRBD1,TRBJ1-1,CASSLVTGVNTEAFF,TGCGCCAGCAGCTTAGTTACAGGGGTGAACACTGAAGCTTTCTTT
.,TRBV7-9,.,TRBJ2-2,CASSFKTERNTGELFF,TGTGCCAGCAGCTTTAAGACAGAGCGTAACACCGGGGAGCTGTTTTTT